This TCR beta chain is drawn from a study of CD8 T cells in ankylosing spondylitis. Study-wide findings and caveats: Characteristic of ankylosing spondylitis blood, it appeared, was a TCR beta motif comprising roughly eight highly homologous variants. Reportedly, disease-linked clones are significantly enriched in ankylosing spondylitis patients' matched synovial fluid.

A word on this clonotype: What it recognizes is unknown.

This CDR3 is 13 amino acids long. V was clipped by 7 bases and J by 7 bases, with 16 bases between them. The germline gives CDR1 SQVTM, CDR2 ANQGSEA. TCRdb independently ran MiXCR on the 5' RACE reads; one entry per CDR3 protein. The sample has almost 250,000 distinct CDR3 sequences; roughly 32% are singletons. The clonotype comes from a male donor with ankylosing spondylitis or in good health (not recorded which). V gene TRBV29-1 combines with J gene TRBJ2-2, with no clear D. Sequenced: blood, either unsorted or a sorted T cell fraction (not recorded which). The DNA for the CDR3 is TGCAGCGCCATGGCAGAGAATCACGGGGAGCTGTTTTTT. It translates to CSAMAENHGELFF.